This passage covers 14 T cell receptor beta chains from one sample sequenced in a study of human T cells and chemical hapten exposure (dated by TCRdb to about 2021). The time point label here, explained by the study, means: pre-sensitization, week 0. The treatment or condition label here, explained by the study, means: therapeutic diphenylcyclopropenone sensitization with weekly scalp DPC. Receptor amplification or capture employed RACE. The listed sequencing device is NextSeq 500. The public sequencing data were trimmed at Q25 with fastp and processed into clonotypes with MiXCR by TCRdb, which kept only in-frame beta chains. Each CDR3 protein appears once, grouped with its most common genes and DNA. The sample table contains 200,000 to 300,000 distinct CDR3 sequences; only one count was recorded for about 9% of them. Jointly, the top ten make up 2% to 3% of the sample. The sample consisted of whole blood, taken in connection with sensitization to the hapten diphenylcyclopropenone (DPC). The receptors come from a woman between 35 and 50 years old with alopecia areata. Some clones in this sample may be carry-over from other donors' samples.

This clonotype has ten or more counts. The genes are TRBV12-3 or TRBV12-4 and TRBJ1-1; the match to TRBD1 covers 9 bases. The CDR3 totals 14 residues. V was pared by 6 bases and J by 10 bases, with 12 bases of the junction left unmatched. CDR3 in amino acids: CASRHYRDREGAFF. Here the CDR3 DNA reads TGTGCCAGCAGACATTACCGGGACAGGGAAGGAGCTTTCTTT.

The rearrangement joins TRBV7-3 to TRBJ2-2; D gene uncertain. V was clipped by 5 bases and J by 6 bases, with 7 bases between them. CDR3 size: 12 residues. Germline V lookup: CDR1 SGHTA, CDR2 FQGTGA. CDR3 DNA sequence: TGTGCCAGCAGCATGAGGCCCGGGGAGCTGTTTTTT. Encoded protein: CASSMRPGELFF.

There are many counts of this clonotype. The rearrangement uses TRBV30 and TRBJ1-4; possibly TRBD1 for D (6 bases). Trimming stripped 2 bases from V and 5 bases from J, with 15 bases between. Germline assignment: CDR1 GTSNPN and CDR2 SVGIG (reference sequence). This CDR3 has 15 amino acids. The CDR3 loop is CAWSTATGKNEKLFF. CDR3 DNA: TGTGCCTGGAGTACCGCGACAGGCAAAAATGAAAAACTGTTTTTT. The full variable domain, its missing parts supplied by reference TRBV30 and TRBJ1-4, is SQTIHQWPATLVQPVGSPLSLECTVEGTSNPNLYWYRQAAGRGLQLLFYSVGIGQISSEVPQNLSASRPQDRQFILSSKKLLLSDSGFYLCAWSTATGKNEKLFFGSGTQLSVL.

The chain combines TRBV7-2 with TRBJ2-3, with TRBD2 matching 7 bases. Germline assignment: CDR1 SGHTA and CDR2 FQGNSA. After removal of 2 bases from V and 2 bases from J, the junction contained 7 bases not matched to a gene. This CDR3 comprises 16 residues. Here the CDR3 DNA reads TGTGCCAGCAGCTTATGGGAGGGCCGAGCCACAGATACGCAGTATTTT. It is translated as CASSLWEGRATDTQYF.

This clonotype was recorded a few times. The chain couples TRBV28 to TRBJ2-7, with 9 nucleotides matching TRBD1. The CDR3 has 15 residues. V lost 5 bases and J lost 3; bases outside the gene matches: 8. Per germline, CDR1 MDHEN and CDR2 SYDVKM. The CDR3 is CASSPGQGKYYEQYF. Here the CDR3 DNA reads TGTGCCAGCAGTCCCGGACAGGGGAAATACTACGAGCAGTACTTC.

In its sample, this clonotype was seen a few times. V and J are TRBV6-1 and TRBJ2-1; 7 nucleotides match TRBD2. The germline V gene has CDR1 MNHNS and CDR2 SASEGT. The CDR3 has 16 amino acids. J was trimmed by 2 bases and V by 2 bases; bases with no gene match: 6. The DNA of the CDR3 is TGTGCCAGCAGTGAAACGCTAGCGGTTACCTACAATGAGCAGTTCTTC. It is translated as CASSETLAVTYNEQFF.

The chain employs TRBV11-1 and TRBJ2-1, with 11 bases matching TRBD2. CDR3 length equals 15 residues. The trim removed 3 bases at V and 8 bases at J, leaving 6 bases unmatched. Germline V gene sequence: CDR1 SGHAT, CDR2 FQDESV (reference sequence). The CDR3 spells CASSFSTSGKDEQFF. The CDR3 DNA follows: TGTGCCAGCAGCTTCTCGACTAGCGGGAAAGATGAGCAGTTCTTC.

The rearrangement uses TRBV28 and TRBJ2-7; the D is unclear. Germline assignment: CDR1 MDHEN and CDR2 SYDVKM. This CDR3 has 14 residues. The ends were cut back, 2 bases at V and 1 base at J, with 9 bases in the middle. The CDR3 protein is CASSLTAPSYEQYF. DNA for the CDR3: TGTGCCAGCAGTTTAACAGCACCTTCCTACGAGCAGTACTTC.

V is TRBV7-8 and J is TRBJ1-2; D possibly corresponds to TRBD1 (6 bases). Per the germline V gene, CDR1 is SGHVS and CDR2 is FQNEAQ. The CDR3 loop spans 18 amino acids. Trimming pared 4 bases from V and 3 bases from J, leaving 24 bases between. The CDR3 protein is CASSSRPLWAGDDYGYTF. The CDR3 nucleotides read TGTGCCAGCAGCTCAAGGCCGCTGTGGGCAGGGGATGACTATGGCTACACCTTC.

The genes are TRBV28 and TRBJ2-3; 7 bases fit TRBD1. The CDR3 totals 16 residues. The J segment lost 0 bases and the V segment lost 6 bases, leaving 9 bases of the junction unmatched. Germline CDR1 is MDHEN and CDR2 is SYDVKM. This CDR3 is CASRDGTAVSTDTQYF. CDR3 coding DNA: TGTGCCAGCAGGGACGGGACAGCAGTTAGCACAGATACGCAGTATTTT.

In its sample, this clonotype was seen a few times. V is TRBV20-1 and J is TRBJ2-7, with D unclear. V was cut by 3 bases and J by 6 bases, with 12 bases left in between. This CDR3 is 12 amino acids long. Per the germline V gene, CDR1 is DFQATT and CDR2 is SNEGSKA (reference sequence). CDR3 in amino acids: CSASSTEREQYF. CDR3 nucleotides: TGCAGTGCTAGCTCAACCGAACGCGAGCAGTACTTC.

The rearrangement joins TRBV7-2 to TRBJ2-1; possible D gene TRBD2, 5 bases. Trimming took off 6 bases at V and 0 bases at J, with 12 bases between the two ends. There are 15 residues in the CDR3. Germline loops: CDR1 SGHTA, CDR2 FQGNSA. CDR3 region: CASRREPSSYNEQFF. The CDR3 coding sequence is TGTGCCAGCAGGAGGGAGCCGAGCTCCTACAATGAGCAGTTCTTC.

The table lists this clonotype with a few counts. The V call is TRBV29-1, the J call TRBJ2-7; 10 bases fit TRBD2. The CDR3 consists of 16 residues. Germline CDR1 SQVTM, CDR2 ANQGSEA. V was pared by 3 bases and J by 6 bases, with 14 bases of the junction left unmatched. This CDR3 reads CSVESRRAGGPSEQYF. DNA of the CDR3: TGCAGCGTTGAGTCCAGACGAGCGGGAGGGCCGTCCGAGCAGTACTTC.

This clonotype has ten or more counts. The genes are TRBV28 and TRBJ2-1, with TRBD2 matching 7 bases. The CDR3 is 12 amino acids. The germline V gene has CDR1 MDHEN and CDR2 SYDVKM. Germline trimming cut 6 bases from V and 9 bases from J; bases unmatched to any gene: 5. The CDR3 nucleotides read TGTGCCAGCAGCCGGGACTACGCTGAGCAGTTCTTC. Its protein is CASSRDYAEQFF.